This T cell receptor (beta chain) is drawn from a study of T cells after yellow fever vaccination. TCRdb re-called the 5' RACE reads through MiXCR, storing one row per CDR3 protein. In the table there are hundreds of thousands of distinct CDR3 sequences, 9% to 15% of which are singletons. Germline loops: CDR1 SGHRS, CDR2 YFSETQ. The ends were cut back, 0 bases at V and 3 bases at J, with 13 bases in the middle. The CDR3 totals 15 residues. Sample: PBMCs, taken on the day of the yellow fever booster vaccination. This TCR was sampled from a man younger than 40 who received the YFV17D yellow fever vaccine. This rearrangement joins TRBV5-1 to TRBJ2-7; D gene ambiguous. This CDR3 reads CASSLVSASNYEQYF. The CDR3 DNA reads TGCGCCAGCAGCTTGGTGTCGGCAAGTAACTACGAGCAGTACTTC.